The source of this T cell receptor beta chain is a study of regulatory T cells in long-lasting Graves disease. General study results and limits: Persistent Graves' patients possessed reduced TCR diversity relative to recently diagnosed ones.

The table lists this clonotype with many counts. What it recognizes is unknown. Germline V gene sequence: CDR1 MNHNS, CDR2 SASEGT. The V segment lost 6 bases and the J segment 3 bases; nucleotides outside the gene matches: 7. This CDR3 contains 15 residues. The authors built TCR beta libraries using iRepertoire HTBI primers and Arm-PCR of CDR3 regions. TCRdb ran MiXCR on the multiplex PCR reads and lists one entry per CDR3 protein. The table records around 460,000 distinct CDR3 sequences, approximately 23% of them present only once. As for time point: persistent/refractory GD, antithyroid drugs over 5 years with positive TRAb. Preparation of the TCR library used RNA extracted from PBMCs.

The receptor was derived from a female donor with Graves disease. The input for sequencing was peripheral blood mononuclear cells (PBMCs), taken when the disease was refractory, from a patient treated with antithyroid drugs. This sequence joins TRBV6-1 and TRBJ1-1, with 10 bases identical to TRBD1. The CDR3 loop is CASRALTGGYTEAFF. In DNA form, the CDR3 reads TGTGCCAGCAGAGCTTTGACAGGGGGCTACACTGAAGCTTTCTTT.